This is a list of T cell receptor beta chains from one sample in a study of shared clonotypes between healthy human individuals. The protocol was immunoSEQ multiplex PCR, while the TCRdb copy is restricted to in-frame clones and leaves out a portion. The table shows just over 2,000,000 clones, with 85% to 95% occurring only once. Material: naive CD4+ T cells sorted from blood. The receptors shown here come from a man between 18 and 29 years old in good health. Each CDR3 is given with its conserved first and last residue. The D gene is left open where the match is weak. Expanded clones get a size class; other rows say once, few or many, or leave the size out.

d_call: TRBD2
clone_size: -
v_call: TRBV5-6
j_call: TRBJ2-1
cdr3_nt: TGTGCCAGCAGCCCGGGACTAGCGGGGCCAAATGAGCAGTTCTTC
cdr3_aa: CASSPGLAGPNEQFF

d_call: -
clone_size: -
v_call: TRBV5-4
j_call: TRBJ2-3
cdr3_nt: TGTGCCAGCAGCTTGAACGGGCTTACCCGGGCAGATACGCAGTATTTT
cdr3_aa: CASSLNGLTRADTQYF

d_call: -
clone_size: -
v_call: TRBV30
j_call: TRBJ1-4
cdr3_nt: TGTGCCTTACACCCAACTAATGAAAAACTGTTTTTT
cdr3_aa: CALHPTNEKLFF

d_call: -
clone_size: -
v_call: TRBV29-1
j_call: TRBJ1-1
cdr3_nt: TGCAGCGCCGCCCAGGGACAAAACACTGAAGCTTTCTTT
cdr3_aa: CSAAQGQNTEAFF

d_call: TRBD1
clone_size: -
v_call: TRBV7-2
j_call: TRBJ1-2
cdr3_nt: TGTGCCAGCAGCCCGGACAGGGGGGGCTATGGCTACACCTTC
cdr3_aa: CASSPDRGGYGYTF

d_call: -
clone_size: -
v_call: TRBV5-1
j_call: TRBJ2-7
cdr3_nt: TGCGCCAGCAGCTTGGCCCCCCATTCCCCTGGGGGCTACGAGCAGTACTTC
cdr3_aa: CASSLAPHSPGGYEQYF

d_call: -
clone_size: -
v_call: TRBV9
j_call: TRBJ2-2
cdr3_nt: TGTGCCAGCAGCCCCCGTCCGACTGCGAACACCGGGGAGCTGTTTTTT
cdr3_aa: CASSPRPTANTGELFF

d_call: TRBD1
clone_size: -
v_call: TRBV7-9
j_call: TRBJ2-7
cdr3_nt: TGTGCCAGCAGCCCCCGGGACAGGGGGCTACAGTACTTC
cdr3_aa: CASSPRDRGLQYF

d_call: -
clone_size: -
v_call: TRBV7-6
j_call: TRBJ2-7
cdr3_nt: TGTGCCAGCAGCTTAGCTCCGGGACACGGGAATTACGAGCAGTACTTC
cdr3_aa: CASSLAPGHGNYEQYF

d_call: -
clone_size: -
v_call: TRBV10-3
j_call: TRBJ2-5
cdr3_nt: TGTGCCACGAAGCTCGAGGGTCGCCAAGAGACCCAGTACTTC
cdr3_aa: CATKLEGRQETQYF

d_call: TRBD2
clone_size: -
v_call: TRBV9
j_call: TRBJ2-3
cdr3_nt: TGTGCCAGCAGCGGGACTAGCGGCTCGAGCACAGATACGCAGTATTTT
cdr3_aa: CASSGTSGSSTDTQYF

d_call: TRBD1
clone_size: -
v_call: TRBV30
j_call: TRBJ1-1
cdr3_nt: TGTGCCTGGAGTAAACGGGACAGGGCCCTGAACACTGAAGCTTTCTTT
cdr3_aa: CAWSKRDRALNTEAFF

d_call: -
clone_size: once
v_call: TRBV5-4
j_call: TRBJ2-7
cdr3_nt: TGTGCCAGCAGCCCAGGGGTCGCCGATACCTACGAGCAGTACTTC
cdr3_aa: CASSPGVADTYEQYF

d_call: -
clone_size: -
v_call: TRBV9
j_call: TRBJ2-5
cdr3_nt: TGTGCCAGCTCAAGGGGGGTCTTAGAGACCCAGTACTTC
cdr3_aa: CASSRGVLETQYF

d_call: -
clone_size: -
v_call: TRBV15
j_call: TRBJ2-2
cdr3_nt: TGTGCCACCAGGGTGGGAGCGGGCACCGGGGAGCTGTTTTTT
cdr3_aa: CATRVGAGTGELFF

d_call: -
clone_size: -
v_call: TRBV12-5
j_call: TRBJ2-3
cdr3_nt: TGTGCTAGTGGTTTGGTTGAGGGGGAGGAAGATACGCAGTATTTT
cdr3_aa: CASGLVEGEEDTQYF

d_call: TRBD2
clone_size: many
v_call: TRBV30
j_call: TRBJ2-5
cdr3_nt: TGTGCCTGGACCTTAACTAGCGGGGCTGGGGGGACCCAGTACTTC
cdr3_aa: CAWTLTSGAGGTQYF

d_call: -
clone_size: -
v_call: TRBV19
j_call: TRBJ1-5
cdr3_nt: TGTGCCAGTAGTACATTCGGGGGGGCGCTTCAGCCCCAGCATTTT
cdr3_aa: CASSTFGGALQPQHF

d_call: TRBD2
clone_size: -
v_call: TRBV10-3
j_call: TRBJ2-3
cdr3_nt: TGTGCCATCAGTCTTAGCGGGACTAGCACAGATACGCAGTATTTT
cdr3_aa: CAISLSGTSTDTQYF

d_call: -
clone_size: -
v_call: TRBV9
j_call: TRBJ1-4
cdr3_nt: TGTGCCAGCAGCGTAGATACAACTAATGAAAAACTGTTTTTT
cdr3_aa: CASSVDTTNEKLFF

d_call: -
clone_size: -
v_call: TRBV5-1
j_call: TRBJ2-5
cdr3_nt: TGCGCCAGCAGCTTTCAGGGGCGCCAAGAGACCCAGTACTTC
cdr3_aa: CASSFQGRQETQYF

d_call: -
clone_size: -
v_call: TRBV6-1
j_call: TRBJ1-2
cdr3_nt: TGTGCCAGCAGTGCCGGCAGAGAGTATGGCTACACCTTC
cdr3_aa: CASSAGREYGYTF

d_call: -
clone_size: -
v_call: TRBV30
j_call: TRBJ2-3
cdr3_nt: TGTGCCTCAGGGTGGAGGGAAAAGACAGATACGCAGTATTTT
cdr3_aa: CASGWREKTDTQYF

d_call: -
clone_size: -
v_call: TRBV30
j_call: TRBJ1-2
cdr3_nt: TGTGCCTGGAGCCTAATTTCAGGGCCAGTCCGCTATGGCTACACCTTC
cdr3_aa: CAWSLISGPVRYGYTF

d_call: -
clone_size: -
v_call: TRBV27
j_call: TRBJ1-6
cdr3_nt: TGTGCCAGCAGTCCGGGACAAAGAGAGACACCCCTCCACTTT
cdr3_aa: CASSPGQRETPLHF

d_call: -
clone_size: -
v_call: TRBV11-2
j_call: TRBJ2-3
cdr3_nt: TGTGCCAGCAGCGCAGACAGCCACAGCACAGATACGCAGTATTTT
cdr3_aa: CASSADSHSTDTQYF

d_call: TRBD2
clone_size: -
v_call: TRBV4-3
j_call: TRBJ2-5
cdr3_nt: TGCGCCAGCAGCCGGCAACTAGCGCTCCAAGAGACCCAGTACTTC
cdr3_aa: CASSRQLALQETQYF

d_call: -
clone_size: -
v_call: TRBV4-1
j_call: TRBJ2-5
cdr3_nt: TGCGCCAGCAGCCACCCCTTTCGGAAAAACCAAGAGACCCAGTACTTC
cdr3_aa: CASSHPFRKNQETQYF

d_call: TRBD1
clone_size: once
v_call: TRBV6-1
j_call: TRBJ1-1
cdr3_nt: TGTGCCAGCAGTGAAGCGTGGCCAGGGGGTAGTACTGAAGCTTTCTTT
cdr3_aa: CASSEAWPGGSTEAFF

d_call: -
clone_size: -
v_call: TRBV5-1
j_call: TRBJ1-1
cdr3_nt: TGCGCCAGCAGCTTCGGCGGCACGACTCAGAACACTGAAGCTTTCTTT
cdr3_aa: CASSFGGTTQNTEAFF

d_call: TRBD2
clone_size: -
v_call: TRBV5-1
j_call: TRBJ2-3
cdr3_nt: TGCGCCAGCAGGCCCCTGGGCGGGGGGACCAGCACAGATACGCAGTATTTT
cdr3_aa: CASRPLGGGTSTDTQYF

d_call: TRBD1
clone_size: once
v_call: TRBV25-1
j_call: TRBJ1-3
cdr3_nt: TGTGCCAGCAGTCTGGACAGGGGGAGCTCTGGAAACACCATATATTTT
cdr3_aa: CASSLDRGSSGNTIYF

d_call: -
clone_size: -
v_call: TRBV30
j_call: TRBJ1-1
cdr3_nt: TGTGCCTGGAAAGGTAACTCGGCGGGAAACACTGAAGCTTTCTTT
cdr3_aa: CAWKGNSAGNTEAFF

d_call: TRBD2
clone_size: -
v_call: TRBV7-9
j_call: TRBJ2-5
cdr3_nt: TGTGCCAGCAGAGCTCTAGCGGGAGAGCTCCAGTACTTC
cdr3_aa: CASRALAGELQYF

d_call: TRBD2
clone_size: -
v_call: TRBV27
j_call: TRBJ2-7
cdr3_nt: TGTGCCAGCAGCTCCTTCGGACTAGCGGGAAATGTGCCAGGCCGGCACGAGCAGTACTTC
cdr3_aa: CASSSFGLAGNVPGRHEQYF

d_call: -
clone_size: -
v_call: TRBV28
j_call: TRBJ2-2
cdr3_nt: TGTGCCAGCAGTCTACCGAAACCAGGACTTCCCTCTAGCGGGGAGCTGTTTTTT
cdr3_aa: CASSLPKPGLPSSGELFF

d_call: TRBD1
clone_size: once
v_call: TRBV6-5
j_call: TRBJ1-3
cdr3_nt: TGTGCCAGCGGCAGACAGGGGAGCTCTGGAAACACCATATATTTT
cdr3_aa: CASGRQGSSGNTIYF

d_call: TRBD1
clone_size: -
v_call: TRBV30
j_call: TRBJ2-1
cdr3_nt: TGTGCCTGGAACAGGGGGATGAATGAGCAGTTCTTC
cdr3_aa: CAWNRGMNEQFF

d_call: -
clone_size: once
v_call: TRBV10-3
j_call: TRBJ2-2
cdr3_nt: TGTGCCATCAGTGCGGCCAGATTGGACACCGGGGAGCTGTTTTTT
cdr3_aa: CAISAARLDTGELFF

d_call: -
clone_size: -
v_call: TRBV10-1
j_call: TRBJ2-1
cdr3_nt: TGCGCCAGCAGTGAGTCGAGACAAGCCCGGGGCAATGAGCAGTTCTTC
cdr3_aa: CASSESRQARGNEQFF

d_call: -
clone_size: -
v_call: TRBV30
j_call: TRBJ2-5
cdr3_nt: TGTGCCTGGAGTTTTGGTACAGAACAAGAGACCCAGTACTTC
cdr3_aa: CAWSFGTEQETQYF

d_call: TRBD1
clone_size: many
v_call: TRBV30
j_call: TRBJ1-4
cdr3_nt: TGTGCCTGGAGTGCAACCTATCAGGGGGCGCAAGGTAAACTGTTTTTT
cdr3_aa: CAWSATYQGAQGKLFF

d_call: -
clone_size: -
v_call: TRBV29-1
j_call: TRBJ1-1
cdr3_nt: TGCAGCGTTGGGGGGCAGATGAACACTGAAGCTTTCTTT
cdr3_aa: CSVGGQMNTEAFF

d_call: TRBD2
clone_size: -
v_call: TRBV10-3
j_call: TRBJ2-3
cdr3_nt: TGTGCCATCAGTGAGTCGGGACTAGCGGGGACAGATACGCAGTATTTT
cdr3_aa: CAISESGLAGTDTQYF

d_call: -
clone_size: once
v_call: TRBV10-3
j_call: TRBJ2-2
cdr3_nt: TGTGCCATCAGGGGGGGGCCCGGCACCGGGGAGCTGTTTTTT
cdr3_aa: CAIRGGPGTGELFF

d_call: -
clone_size: -
v_call: TRBV7-9
j_call: TRBJ1-2
cdr3_nt: TGTGCCAGCAGCTTAGCGGCCCGGGGGGATGCTGGCTACACCTTC
cdr3_aa: CASSLAARGDAGYTF

d_call: TRBD2
clone_size: -
v_call: TRBV6-5
j_call: TRBJ2-3
cdr3_nt: TGTGCCAGCAGACACGGACTAGTTGGCACAGATACGCAGTATTTT
cdr3_aa: CASRHGLVGTDTQYF

d_call: TRBD2
clone_size: -
v_call: TRBV5-1
j_call: TRBJ2-2
cdr3_nt: TGCGCCAGCAGCTCAACGAAGACTAGCGGGGGACCTACCGGGGAGCTGTTTTTT
cdr3_aa: CASSSTKTSGGPTGELFF

d_call: TRBD1
clone_size: -
v_call: TRBV6-6
j_call: TRBJ1-1
cdr3_nt: TGTGCCAGCAGACACGGACAGGGGCGGAACACTGAAGCTTTCTTT
cdr3_aa: CASRHGQGRNTEAFF

d_call: -
clone_size: once
v_call: TRBV30
j_call: TRBJ1-1
cdr3_nt: TGTGCCTGGAGTGTACAGGGAGACACTGAAGCTTTCTTT
cdr3_aa: CAWSVQGDTEAFF

d_call: TRBD2
clone_size: -
v_call: TRBV6-5
j_call: TRBJ2-3
cdr3_nt: TGTGCCAGCAGTCGGGGGAGGGGTCCAGATACGCAGTATTTT
cdr3_aa: CASSRGRGPDTQYF

d_call: TRBD2
clone_size: -
v_call: TRBV5-1
j_call: TRBJ2-3
cdr3_nt: TGCGCCAGCAGCTTGGGACTAGCGGGGGGGCAAAGTACGCAGTATTTT
cdr3_aa: CASSLGLAGGQSTQYF

d_call: -
clone_size: -
v_call: TRBV5-6
j_call: TRBJ1-1
cdr3_nt: TGTGCCAGCAGCTTAAGGACCAACACTGAAGCTTTCTTT
cdr3_aa: CASSLRTNTEAFF

d_call: TRBD1
clone_size: once
v_call: TRBV6-5
j_call: TRBJ2-7
cdr3_nt: TGTGCCAGCACGACCGGGACAGAGGCCCCCTACGAGCAGTACTTC
cdr3_aa: CASTTGTEAPYEQYF

d_call: -
clone_size: -
v_call: TRBV6-6
j_call: TRBJ1-2
cdr3_nt: TGTGCCAGCAGGGGGACCTCATATGGCTACACCTTC
cdr3_aa: CASRGTSYGYTF

d_call: -
clone_size: once
v_call: TRBV5-4
j_call: TRBJ2-7
cdr3_nt: TGTGCCAGCAGCTTGGGGGGAGGCGGGGTAAGCTCCTACGAGCAGTACTTC
cdr3_aa: CASSLGGGGVSSYEQYF

d_call: -
clone_size: -
v_call: TRBV5-1
j_call: TRBJ1-5
cdr3_nt: TGCGCCAGCAGGCGGGGGTTGGGTGATCAGCCCCAGCATTTT
cdr3_aa: CASRRGLGDQPQHF

d_call: -
clone_size: -
v_call: TRBV4-3
j_call: TRBJ2-3
cdr3_nt: TGCGCCAGCAGCCAAGGGGGCGGGGATACGCAGTATTTT
cdr3_aa: CASSQGGGDTQYF

d_call: -
clone_size: -
v_call: TRBV25-1
j_call: TRBJ2-1
cdr3_nt: TGTGCCAGCAGTAGACCCCAGGGGGACTCATTCTTC
cdr3_aa: CASSRPQGDSFF